This TCR beta chain came from a study of blood T cell repertoires in COVID-19. The overall study: PBMCs, B-cell-depleted T cells, or T cells were the source of the cDNA or gDNA that made up the material.

Germline-derived CDR1 and CDR2 are SGDLS and YYNGEE. The CDR3 has 13 amino acids. The J segment lost 5 bases and the V segment lost 8 bases, leaving 8 bases of the junction unmatched. TCRdb's copy holds only in-frame clones and misses some; the assay was immunoSEQ multiplex PCR. The sample includes tens of thousands of clones, approximately 74% of them seen just once. The TCR sequence derives from a man in his forties or fifties with COVID-19, enrolled during active disease. Sequencing was carried out using peripheral blood. The chain is built from TRBV9 and TRBJ1-2, with TRBD1 identical over 8 bases. The CDR3: CAREGQANYGYTF. CDR3 nucleotides: TGTGCCAGAGAGGGACAGGCAAATTATGGCTACACCTTC.